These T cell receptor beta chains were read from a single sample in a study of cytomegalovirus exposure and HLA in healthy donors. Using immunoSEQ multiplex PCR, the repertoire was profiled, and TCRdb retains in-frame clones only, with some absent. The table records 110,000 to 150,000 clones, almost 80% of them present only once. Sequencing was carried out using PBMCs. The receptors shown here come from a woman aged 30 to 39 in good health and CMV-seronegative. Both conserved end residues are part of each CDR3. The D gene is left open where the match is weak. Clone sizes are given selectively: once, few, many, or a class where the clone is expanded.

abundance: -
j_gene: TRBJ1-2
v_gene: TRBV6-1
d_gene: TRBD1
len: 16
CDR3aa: CASSEITSGTAYGYTF
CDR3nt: TGTGCCAGCAGTGAAATAACGTCCGGGACAGCCTATGGCTACACCTTC

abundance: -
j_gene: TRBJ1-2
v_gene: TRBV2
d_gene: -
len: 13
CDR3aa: CASSRETTYGYTF
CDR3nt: TGTGCCAGCAGCCGCGAAACCACCTATGGCTACACCTTC

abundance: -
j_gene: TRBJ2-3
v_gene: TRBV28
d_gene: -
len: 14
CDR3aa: CASSWRGPADTQYF
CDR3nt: TGTGCCAGCAGTTGGAGGGGGCCGGCAGATACGCAGTATTTT

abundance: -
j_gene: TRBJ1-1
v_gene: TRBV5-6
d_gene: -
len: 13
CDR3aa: CASSFGPYTEAFF
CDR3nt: TGTGCCAGCAGCTTTGGCCCCTACACTGAAGCTTTCTTT

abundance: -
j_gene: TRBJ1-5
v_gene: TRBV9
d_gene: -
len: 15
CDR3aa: CASSVAGAPYQPQHF
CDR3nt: TGTGCCAGCAGCGTAGCTGGGGCACCTTATCAGCCCCAGCATTTT

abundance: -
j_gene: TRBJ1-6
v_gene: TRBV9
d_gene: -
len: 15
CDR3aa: CASSVTGVRNSPLHF
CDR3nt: TGTGCCAGCAGCGTTACAGGCGTAAGGAATTCACCCCTCCACTTT

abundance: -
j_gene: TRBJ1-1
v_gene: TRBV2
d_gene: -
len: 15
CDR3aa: CASRLEGSRDTEAFF
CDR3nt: TGTGCCAGCCGCCTGGAGGGCAGTAGGGACACTGAAGCTTTCTTT

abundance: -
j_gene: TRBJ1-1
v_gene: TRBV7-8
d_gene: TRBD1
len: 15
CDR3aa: CASSLGDRGTTEAFF
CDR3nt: TGTGCCAGCAGCTTAGGAGACAGGGGGACCACTGAAGCTTTCTTT

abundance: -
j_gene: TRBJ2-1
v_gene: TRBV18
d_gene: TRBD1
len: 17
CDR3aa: CASSPAAGTGPRNEQFF
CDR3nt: TGTGCCAGCTCACCAGCGGCTGGGACAGGGCCCCGCAATGAGCAGTTCTTC

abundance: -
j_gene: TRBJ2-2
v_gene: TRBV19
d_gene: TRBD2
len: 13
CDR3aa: CATGGGGTGELFF
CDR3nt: TGTGCCACCGGGGGGGGCGGCACCGGGGAGCTGTTTTTT

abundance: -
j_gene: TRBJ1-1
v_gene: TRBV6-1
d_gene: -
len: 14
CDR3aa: CATGPLGGGTEAFF
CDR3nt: TGTGCCACCGGGCCGTTGGGAGGGGGGACTGAAGCTTTCTTT

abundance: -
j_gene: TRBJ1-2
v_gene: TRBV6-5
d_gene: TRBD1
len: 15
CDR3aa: CASRTPGGVVSGYTF
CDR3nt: TGTGCCAGCAGGACCCCAGGGGGCGTAGTAAGTGGCTACACCTTC

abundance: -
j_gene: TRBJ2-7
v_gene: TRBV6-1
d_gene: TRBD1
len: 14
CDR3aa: CASTETGNSYEQYF
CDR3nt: TGTGCCAGCACCGAGACAGGGAACTCCTACGAGCAGTACTTC

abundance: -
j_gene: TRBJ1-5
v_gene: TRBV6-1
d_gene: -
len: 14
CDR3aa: CASRAAGGNQPQHF
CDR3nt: TGTGCCAGCAGGGCGGCAGGGGGCAATCAGCCCCAGCATTTT

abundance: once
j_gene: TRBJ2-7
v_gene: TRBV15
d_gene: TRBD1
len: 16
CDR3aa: CATSRDRDRGTYEQYF
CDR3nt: TGTGCCACCAGCAGAGATCGGGACAGGGGTACCTACGAGCAGTACTTC